These 7 T cell receptor beta chains share one sample of origin, sequenced in a study of CD8+CD57+ T cells in acquired aplastic anemia. Patients included in sequencing had previously demonstrated CD8+CD57+ cell expansion by flow cytometry. The study profiled TCR beta VDJ and CDR3 using genomic DNA as template. TCRdb itself ran the reads through MiXCR, one entry per CDR3 protein. The table shows about 270,000 distinct CDR3 sequences, with around 82% occurring only once. The specimen was sorted CD4+, CD8+, or CD8+CD57+ T cells (not recorded which) from PBMCs. The receptors were gathered from a human donor with aplastic anemia.

The V gene is TRBV20-1, the J gene TRBJ2-1; D is possibly TRBD1 (8 bases). This CDR3 has 15 residues. Germline assignment: CDR1 DFQATT and CDR2 SNEGSKA (reference sequence). Trimming left V 6 bases short and J 0 bases short, with 15 bases between. The CDR3 DNA sequence: TGCAGTGCGCTAACAGGGGGGGCCTCCTACAATGAGCAGTTCTTC. Protein sequence: CSALTGGASYNEQFF.

The chain is built from TRBV7-9 and TRBJ2-5, with 9 bases matching TRBD2. The CDR3 length is 15 residues. J gave up 10 bases and V 5 bases, and 14 bases lay outside the gene matches. In germline, CDR1 is SEHNR, CDR2 FQNEAQ (reference sequence). CDR3 sequence (DNA): TGTGCCAGCAGCGTTAAAAGAAGCGGGGGGAGCGACCAGTACTTC. It yields the protein CASSVKRSGGSDQYF.

As to this clonotype: The junction departs from germline at one end; a sequencing error may be responsible. This chain links TRBV5-1 with TRBJ2-2, with D maybe TRBD2 (6 bases). Per the germline V gene, CDR1 is SGHRS and CDR2 is YFSETQ. The CDR3 spans 12 residues. This CDR3 reads CASSSVCGDLFF. The CDR3 DNA is TGCGCCAGCAGCTCCGTATGCGGGGACCTGTTTTTT.

The V gene is TRBV25-1, the J gene TRBJ2-7, with 7 positions matching TRBD2. There are 16 residues in the CDR3. Germline values: CDR1 MGHDK, CDR2 SYGVNS. V shed 2 bases, J shed 9 bases, and the junction held 16 bases outside the gene matches. The CDR3 DNA reads as TGTGCCAGCAGTGAACAGCTCGCGGGAGCGTCAGATACGCAGTACGTC. It yields the protein CASSEQLAGASDTQYV.

About this clonotype: The junction departs from germline at one end; a sequencing error may be responsible. The chain couples TRBV19 to TRBJ1-1; a possible D gene is TRBD1 (5 bases). The CDR3 has 15 amino acids. Germline V gene data show CDR1 as LNHDA and CDR2 as SQIVND (reference sequence). The CDR3 sequence: CASSGVGGANAEPFF. CDR3 coding DNA: TGTGCCAGCAGTGGAGTGGGAGGGGCGAACGCTGAACCTTTCTTT.

The rearrangement joins TRBV5-6 to TRBJ2-3, with no clear D. CDR3 length: 15 residues. V was cut by 0 bases and J by 0 bases, with 8 bases left in between. Germline V gives CDR1 SGHDT, CDR2 YYEEEE. The CDR3 is CASSLEGASTDTQYF. The CDR3 nucleotides are TGTGCCAGCAGCTTGGAGGGTGCTAGCACAGATACGCAGTATTTT.

This chain links TRBV5-1 with TRBJ1-2, with D possibly TRBD1 on 5 matching bases. The germline gives CDR1 SGHRS, CDR2 YFSETQ. V lost 0 bases and J 5 bases, leaving 14 bases between the germline ends. CDR3 length equals 15 residues. This chain's CDR3 is CASSLGLPGQYGYTF. CDR3 bases: TGCGCCAGCAGCTTGGGACTCCCGGGGCAGTATGGCTACACCTTC.